The entry that follows covers one TCR beta chain sequence. Its cognate antigen is unknown. The record originates from a study of T cell responses to AZD1222 COVID-19 vaccine. Libraries were prepared by immunoSEQ multiplex PCR; TCRdb keeps only in-frame clonotypes and omits some of them. The sample has around 120,000 clones, about 92% seen once. Germline assignment: CDR1 SGHVS and CDR2 FQNEAQ. The CDR3 totals 15 residues. V trimming: 5 bases; J trimming: 6 bases; junction bases outside the gene matches: 12. Study findings and constraints: Epitopes outside B.1.351 and B.1.1.7 mutated regions reportedly drew nearly half of spike TCRs. Spike was spanned by vaccine-associated CD4 TCRs, with dominance at 160-218 and 743-854.

Source: peripheral blood, taken on day 0 of AZD1222 vaccination. V gene TRBV7-8 combines with J gene TRBJ2-7, with 8 bases aligning to TRBD1. The TCR comes from an adult in good health. The CDR3 DNA reads TGTGCCAGCAGCCAAACGGCCGGGACAGGAAGCGAGCAGTACTTC. It specifies CASSQTAGTGSEQYF.